Detailed here is one T cell receptor (beta chain). Antigen specificity is unknown. The junction differs from germline at one of its ends, possibly a read error. Germline CDR1 is SSHAT and CDR2 is FNYEAQ (reference sequence). The CDR3 covers 15 residues. TCRdb re-called the RT-PCR reads through MiXCR, storing one row per CDR3 protein. The repertoire holds about 190,000 distinct CDR3 sequences, with over 13% as singletons. The data originate from a study of response to subunit inactivated influenza vaccine. Study results and caveats: Only a handful of new T cells, the authors suggested, are recruited with each seasonal influenza vaccination.

This TCR came from a man aged 45-65 years who received an inactivated influenza vaccine. The input for sequencing was CD8+ T cells sorted from PBMCs, taken roughly 5 days after vaccination. This sequence joins TRBV7-7 and TRBJ2-1, with 12 positions matching TRBD2. The CDR3 sequence is CASSPSGGASNEQFF. The CDR3 DNA is TGTGCTAGCAGCCCTAGCGGGGGGGCGAGCAATGAGCAGTTCTTC.